This entry features one T cell receptor beta chain sequence. The antigen remains unidentified. The source of the sample is a study of T-cell reconstitution after alpha-beta-depleted transplantation in children. Unique molecular identifiers were built into the TCRbeta library. TCRdb reanalysed the PCR reads using MiXCR and keeps one entry per CDR3 protein. The sample consists of 250,000 or so distinct CDR3 sequences, roughly 25% of them appearing once. Study conclusions and caveats: T-cell counts and diversity were attributed mostly to newly produced T cells one year after transplant.

The CDR3 is 16 residues long. Trimming cost V 10 bases and J 1 base, with 22 bases left between them. This sample comprised PBMCs, mostly from graft donor cells, obtained 360 days after TCRalphabeta/CD19-depleted stem cell transplant. The source is a female patient between 2 and 15 years old who had a stem cell transplant for congenital amegakaryocytic thrombocytopenia, so the T cells may come from the graft donor. J is TRBJ1-1 and V is TRBV12-3 or TRBV12-4, with D possibly being TRBD1 (6 bases). CDR3 DNA: TGTGCCATACCACGACAGGTCCTCCTCCAGAACACTGAAGCTTTCTTT. Amino acids: CAIPRQVLLQNTEAFF.